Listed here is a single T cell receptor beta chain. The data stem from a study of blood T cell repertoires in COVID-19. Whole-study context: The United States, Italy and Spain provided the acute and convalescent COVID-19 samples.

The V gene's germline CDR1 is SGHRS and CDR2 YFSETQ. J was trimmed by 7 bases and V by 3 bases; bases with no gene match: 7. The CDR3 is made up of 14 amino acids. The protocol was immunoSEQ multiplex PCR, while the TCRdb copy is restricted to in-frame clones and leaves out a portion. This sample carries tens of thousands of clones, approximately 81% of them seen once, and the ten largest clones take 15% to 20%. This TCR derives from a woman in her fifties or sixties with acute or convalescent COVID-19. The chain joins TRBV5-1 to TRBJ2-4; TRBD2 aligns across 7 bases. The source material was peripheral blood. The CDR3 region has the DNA TGCGCCAGCAGCTACTCGCTGGGAGGGAACATTCAGTACTTC. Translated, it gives CASSYSLGGNIQYF.